These 32 T cell receptor beta chains were all obtained from the same sample, sequenced in a study of tumor-infiltrating lymphocytes in oesophageal squamous cell carcinoma. TCRdb recomputed calls from the PCR reads with MiXCR, one row per CDR3 protein. This table holds 23,000 or so distinct CDR3 sequences, 38% found once. The sequencing input was esophageal tumor tissue. The receptors here all came from a male donor with esophageal squamous cell carcinoma.

The chain employs TRBV7-6 and TRBJ2-1; D is possibly TRBD2 (6 bases). The germline gives CDR1 SGHVS, CDR2 FNYEAQ. The V end was cut by 7 bases, the J end by 1 base, with 8 bases between. The CDR3 consists of 13 residues. CDR3 sequence reads: CASTSGSYNEQFF. As DNA, the CDR3 is TGTGCCAGCACGAGCGGGTCCTACAATGAGCAGTTCTTC.

This clonotype was counted ten times or more. The V and J genes are TRBV11-3 and TRBJ2-2; D unresolved. Trimming took off 4 bases at V and 1 base at J, with 10 bases between the two ends. This CDR3 spans 15 amino acids. CDR1 is SGHNT, CDR2 YENEEA, per germline. CDR3 in DNA: TGTGCCAGCAGCTCCCATGAGGAGAACACCGGGGAGCTGTTTTTT. It encodes CASSSHEENTGELFF.

This rearrangement joins TRBV6-1 to TRBJ2-3; D unclear. Near its end, the DNA agrees better with TRBJ2-2, so the J call may be wrong. Looked up from germline, CDR1 is MNHNS and CDR2 is SASEGT. This CDR3 is 17 amino acids long. The CDR3 protein is CASSERRGSRSTGELFF. In DNA, the CDR3 is TGTGCCAGCAGTGAACGGAGAGGCAGCCGATCCACCGGGGAGCTGTTTTTT.

This clonotype has at least ten counts. V usage is TRBV28 and J usage is TRBJ2-3; possible D gene TRBD2, 6 bases. CDR1 MDHEN and CDR2 SYDVKM come from the germline V gene. The CDR3 consists of 14 residues. Trimming left V 5 bases short and J 4 bases short, with 13 bases between. The CDR3 nucleotides read TGTGCCAGCAGTAGGGAGGAATTCGCAGATACGCAGTATTTT. Translating gives CASSREEFADTQYF.

This rearrangement joins TRBV7-6 to TRBJ2-1; D might be TRBD1 (5 bases). The closer fit of TRBJ1-2 to the DNA end suggests the J call may be wrong. Germline lookup yields CDR1 SGHVS and CDR2 FNYEAQ. The CDR3 is made up of 14 amino acids. The CDR3 reads CASSLGDSNYGYTF. The CDR3 coding sequence is TGTGCCAGCAGCTTAGGCGACAGCAATTATGGCTACACCTTC.

In its sample, this clonotype was seen many times. The chain employs TRBV11-2 and TRBJ2-1; 7 bases are a match to TRBD2. Germline CDR1 and CDR2: SGHAT and FQNNGV. With 3 bases clipped from V and 7 bases from J, the junction kept 3 bases outside the gene matches. The CDR3 loop spans 13 amino acids. For the CDR3, the DNA is TGTGCCAGCAGCTTGGCGGGAGTAAATGAGCAGTTCTTC. This codes for CASSLAGVNEQFF.

This clonotype has ten or more counts. V usage is TRBV5-1 and J usage is TRBJ1-6; TRBD1 matches at 7 bases. Germline values: CDR1 SGHRS, CDR2 YFSETQ. The CDR3 length is 16 residues. Losses at the gene ends were 1 base for V and 7 bases for J; bases not matched to a gene: 8. The CDR3 sequence: CASSLNVGTENSPLHF. CDR3 sequence (DNA): TGCGCCAGCAGCTTGAATGTCGGGACAGAGAATTCACCCCTCCACTTT. The entire variable domain, with the rest obtained from reference TRBV5-1 and TRBJ1-6, is as follows: KAGVTQTPRYLIKTRGQQVTLSCSPISGHRSVSWYQQTPGQGLQFLFEYFSETQRNKGNFPGRFSGRQFSNSRSEMNVSTLELGDSALYLCASSLNVGTENSPLHFGNGTRLTVT.

This clonotype was counted at least ten times. The CDR3 nucleotides are TGTGCCAGCAGATATAGCGGGGAGCTGTTTTTT. Its translation: CASRYSGELFF. This chain uses TRBV6-1 with TRBJ2-2, with D hard to call. The germline V gene encodes CDR1 MNHNS and CDR2 SASEGT. The CDR3 totals 11 residues. Trimming took off 6 bases at V and 7 bases at J, with 6 bases between the two ends.

In this sample, this clonotype turned up many times. The chain joins TRBV4-1 to TRBJ2-1, with TRBD1 identical over 8 bases. CDR3 size: 17 residues. The germline V gene has CDR1 MGHRA and CDR2 YSYEKL. Trimming removed 2 bases from V and 6 bases from J; junction bases left unmatched: 12. In DNA form, the CDR3 reads TGCGCCAGCAGCCAATATTTCGGGTCAGGGGGCCTCAATGAGCAGTTCTTC. Translated, it gives CASSQYFGSGGLNEQFF.

The rearrangement uses TRBV7-8 and TRBJ2-7; D gene unclear. The germline V and J ends were trimmed by 2 bases and 2 bases, with 7 bases remaining between them. CDR1 is SGHVS, CDR2 FQNEAQ, per germline. The CDR3 runs 13 residues. CDR3 sequence (DNA): TGTGCCAGCAGCTTATCTAGGACCTACGAGCAGTACTTC. Its protein product is CASSLSRTYEQYF.

V and J are TRBV7-9 and TRBJ2-1; unclear D gene. This CDR3 region has 10 residues. Trimming cost V 7 bases and J 8 bases, with 6 bases left between them. Germline assignment: CDR1 SEHNR and CDR2 FQNEAQ (reference sequence). CDR3 sequence: CASKSHEQFF. In nucleotides, the CDR3 is TGTGCCAGCAAAAGCCATGAGCAGTTCTTC.

V gene TRBV15 combines with J gene TRBJ1-4, with D possibly TRBD1 on 6 matching bases. This CDR3 is 15 amino acids long. Trimming shortened V by 1 base and J by 7 bases, and 13 bases separated the two germline ends. CDR1 and CDR2 from the germline V gene are LNHNV and YYDKDF (reference sequence). The CDR3 loop is CATSRGRGSGEKLFF. For the CDR3, the DNA is TGTGCCACCAGCAGAGGCAGGGGTTCTGGTGAAAAACTGTTTTTT.

This clonotype was recorded many times. The chain combines TRBV6-1 with TRBJ2-7; tentative D call: TRBD2 (7 bases). CDR3 length: 14 residues. Germline CDR1 reads MNHNS; CDR2 reads SASEGT. Trimming shortened V by 10 bases and J by 3 bases, and 19 bases separated the two germline ends. In DNA form, the CDR3 reads TGTGCCACCGGAACGGGGGGCTTTGGCTACGAGCAGTACTTC. Translated, it gives CATGTGGFGYEQYF.

The rearrangement links TRBV6-6 to TRBJ1-5; D is uncertain. V was cut by 1 base and J by 5 bases, with 6 bases left in between. The length of the CDR3 is 13 residues. The V gene's germline CDR1 is MNHNY and CDR2 SVGAGI (reference sequence). CDR3 coding DNA: TGTGCCAGCAGTTACTATCGGGATCAGCCCCAGCATTTT. Translation: CASSYYRDQPQHF.

This clonotype appeared many times. DNA of the CDR3: TGTGCCAGCAGACCCCGAACAGGGGGCTCCTACAATGAGCAGTTCTTC. As protein: CASRPRTGGSYNEQFF. The rearrangement uses TRBV7-8 and TRBJ2-1; 8 positions match TRBD1. CDR1 and CDR2 from the germline V gene are SGHVS and FQNEAQ. This CDR3 spans 16 amino acids. V was clipped by 6 bases and J by 0 bases; unmatched bases: 7.

Note on this clonotype: This CDR3 is missing its conserved last phenylalanine or tryptophan, likely due to a read error. The limits of the CDR3 on the DNA are not certain, so only TCRdb's listed CDR3 is given. The chain recombines TRBV10-1 with TRBJ2-3; the D call in the table, TRBD1, was not verified against the DNA. The germline CDR1 and CDR2 sequences are WNHNN and SYGVQD (reference sequence). Ends included, the CDR3 has 15 residues. CDR3 sequence reads: CASSERGSYGYTFGS.

The gene calls are TRBV7-2 and TRBJ2-5, with 10 bases identical to TRBD2. The CDR3 loop spans 13 amino acids. Losses at the gene ends were 4 bases for V and 14 bases for J; bases not matched to a gene: 10. CDR1 and CDR2 (germline): SGHTA, FQGNSA. DNA for the CDR3: TGTGCCAGCAGCTCCAGTCCAGCGGGAGGGCTTTACTTC. Translated, it gives CASSSSPAGGLYF.

The chain has TRBV7-2 and TRBJ2-1, with 7 bases aligning to TRBD1. The J call may be wrong; the DNA end is better matched by TRBJ2-5. The germline V gene has CDR1 SGHTA and CDR2 FQGNSA. There are 15 residues in the CDR3. This CDR3 reads CASSLGARGSETQYF. CDR3 in DNA: TGTGCCAGCAGCTTAGGTGCCAGGGGGTCAGAGACCCAGTACTTC.

The genes are TRBV4-1 and TRBJ1-2; 7 bases are shared with TRBD1. This CDR3 comprises 18 residues. Trimming removed 0 bases from V and 1 base from J; junction bases left unmatched: 11. Germline values: CDR1 MGHRA, CDR2 YSYEKL. CDR3 amino acids: CASSQDWGRTGYNYGYTF. The DNA of the CDR3 is TGCGCCAGCAGCCAAGATTGGGGACGGACAGGTTATAACTATGGCTACACCTTC.

CDR3 sequence (DNA): TGTGCCAGCAGCTTAGCGGCAGGGGTGAATGAGCAGTTCTTC. Protein sequence: CASSLAAGVNEQFF. V usage is TRBV7-9 and J usage is TRBJ2-1, with D possibly TRBD1 on 6 matching bases. The V and J ends lost 0 bases and 7 bases respectively, with 10 bases between them. Germline CDR1 SEHNR, CDR2 FQNEAQ (reference sequence). CDR3 length: 14 amino acids.

The chain uses TRBV7-4 and TRBJ2-4; TRBD1 agrees at 11 bases. The last part of the DNA fits TRBJ2-1 better; the J call may be wrong. This CDR3 has 14 amino acids. Looked up from germline, CDR1 is SGHVT and CDR2 is SQSDAQ. CDR3 protein: CASSQGQGVGEQFF. CDR3 nucleotide sequence: TGTGCCAGCAGCCAGGGACAGGGGGTCGGCGAGCAGTTCTTC.

This clonotype was seen many times. Here the CDR3 reads CASSTQGDQPQHF. CDR3 nucleotides: TGTGCCAGCAGTACACAGGGTGATCAGCCCCAGCATTTT. The chain links TRBV28 to TRBJ1-5, with D possibly matching TRBD1 (6 bases). The V gene lost 5 bases and the J gene lost 5 bases, with 10 bases spanning the gap. The CDR3 covers 13 residues. Germline V gives CDR1 MDHEN, CDR2 SYDVKM.

The table lists this clonotype with many counts. This chain links TRBV10-3 with TRBJ1-1; D not resolved. V was trimmed by 9 bases and J by 0 bases, leaving 11 bases between them. Germline V gene lookup returns CDR1 ENHRY and CDR2 SYGVKD. The CDR3 contains 13 residues. The CDR3 nucleotides read TGTGCCATTGCGCCATACATGAACACTGAAGCTTTCTTT. Its translation: CAIAPYMNTEAFF.

This clonotype was seen many times. The rearrangement links TRBV6-1 to TRBJ2-4; TRBD1 is a possible D gene (5 bases). The germline gives CDR1 MNHNS, CDR2 SASEGT. V lost 7 bases and J 0 bases, leaving 13 bases between the germline ends. The CDR3 contains 15 residues. The CDR3 is CASNWGGVAKNIQYF. In DNA, the CDR3 is TGTGCCAGCAACTGGGGCGGAGTAGCCAAAAACATTCAGTACTTC.

This clonotype showed up many times. The CDR3 here is CASRVDAANTGELFF. As DNA, the CDR3 is TGTGCCAGCAGGGTGGACGCAGCGAACACCGGGGAGCTGTTTTTT. This chain joins TRBV2 and TRBJ2-2, with unresolved D. From germline, CDR1 is SNHLY and CDR2 FYNNEI. With 6 bases removed from V and 0 bases from J, the gap between germline ends came to 11 bases. The CDR3 length is 15 residues. Together with reference TRBV2 and TRBJ2-2, the CDR3 gives the full variable domain: EPEVTQTPSHQVTQMGQEVILRCVPISNHLYFYWYRQILGQKVEFLVSFYNNEISEKSEIFDDQFSVERPDGSNFTLKIRSTKLEDSAMYFCASRVDAANTGELFFGEGSRLTVL.

This clonotype was observed many times. This chain links TRBV6-1 with TRBJ2-1; 9 nucleotides match TRBD2. Germline V gene data show CDR1 as MNHNS and CDR2 as SASEGT. Trimming removed 6 bases from V and 4 bases from J; junction bases left unmatched: 10. The CDR3 sequence is 16 residues long. The CDR3, as DNA: TGTGCCAGCAGCCCCGATGGACTAGCGATTTACAATGAGCAGTTCTTC. Amino acids: CASSPDGLAIYNEQFF.

This chain joins TRBV19 and TRBJ1-5; D not resolved. Per germline, CDR1 LNHDA and CDR2 SQIVND (reference sequence). CDR3 size: 13 residues. Trimming removed 6 bases at V and 2 bases at J, with 8 bases between. CDR3 in DNA: TGTGCCAGTAGGGGTACGCGCAATCAGCCCCAGCATTTT. It codes for CASRGTRNQPQHF.

This clonotype has just a few counts. V is TRBV19 and J is TRBJ1-1, with D hard to call. Trimming removed 2 bases at V and 6 bases at J, with 7 bases between. Germline V gene data show CDR1 as LNHDA and CDR2 as SQIVND (reference sequence). CDR3 length: 12 amino acids. The CDR3 region has the DNA TGTGCCAGTAGTATACCCGGCCCTGAAGCTTTCTTT. Protein product: CASSIPGPEAFF.

The V and J genes are TRBV7-3 and TRBJ1-2, with TRBD1 matching 7 bases. After removal of 2 bases from V and 2 bases from J, the junction contained 5 bases not matched to a gene. CDR1 is SGHTA and CDR2 is FQGTGA in the germline V gene. The length of the CDR3 is 15 residues. In DNA form, the CDR3 reads TGTGCCAGCAGCTTAGAGGGACAGTTAAACTATGGCTACACCTTC. Amino acid sequence: CASSLEGQLNYGYTF.

The chain is built from TRBV7-8 and TRBJ2-3, with TRBD1 matching over 9 bases. Germline V gene sequence: CDR1 SGHVS, CDR2 FQNEAQ. V shed 5 bases, J shed 3 bases, and the junction held 6 bases outside the gene matches. The length of the CDR3 is 15 residues. DNA for the CDR3: TGTGCCAGCAGCGAGGGACAGGGCCGGACAGATACGCAGTATTTT. This codes for CASSEGQGRTDTQYF.

This clonotype was seen ten or more times. A much bigger clone sits one base away, suggesting this may be a read error. The chain carries TRBV11-2 and TRBJ2-1; D ambiguous. The last part of the DNA fits TRBJ2-7 better; the J call may be wrong. Germline CDR1 SGHAT, CDR2 FQNNGV. The CDR3 extends over 11 amino acids. This CDR3 reads CASTVWDEQYF. CDR3 nucleotide sequence: TGTGCCAGCACCGTCTGGGATGAGCAGTACTTC.

The chain employs TRBV6-5 and TRBJ2-7, with 7 bases identical to TRBD2. The end of the DNA is better explained by TRBJ2-5, so the J call may be wrong. Per the germline V gene, CDR1 is MNHEY and CDR2 is SVGAGI. This CDR3 comprises 16 residues. The CDR3 here is CASSEGAPGGGETQYF. CDR3 DNA sequence: TGTGCCAGCAGTGAAGGGGCCCCGGGGGGTGGAGAGACCCAGTACTTC.